These T cell receptor beta chains were read from a single sample in a study of blood T cell repertoires in COVID-19. The protocol was immunoSEQ multiplex PCR, while the TCRdb copy is restricted to in-frame clones and leaves out a portion. The sample holds under 150,000 clones, about nine tenths seen once. Sequenced sample: peripheral blood. Receptors were obtained from a human donor in a cohort sampled during active COVID-19. The conserved cysteine and the conserved F or W are not part of the CDR3 here.

v_call: TRBV4-3
j_call: TRBJ1-5
cdr3_aa: ASSQEFYIEGNQPQH

v_call: TRBV27
j_call: TRBJ2-7
cdr3_aa: ASSPGLAGAVESSYEQY

v_call: TRBV19
j_call: TRBJ2-1
cdr3_aa: ASSPGTVSYNEQF

v_call: TRBV6-5
j_call: TRBJ1-2
cdr3_aa: ASSRVGREGYT

v_call: TRBV30
j_call: TRBJ2-1
cdr3_aa: AWSTEGREQF

v_call: TRBV19
j_call: TRBJ2-7
cdr3_aa: ASSPGQTYEQY

v_call: TRBV24-1
j_call: TRBJ1-6
cdr3_aa: ATSFPLQGSYNSPLH

v_call: TRBV4-3
j_call: TRBJ2-3
cdr3_aa: ASSQERSTDTQY

v_call: TRBV4-2
j_call: TRBJ1-4
cdr3_aa: ASSQGVGGAGEKLF

v_call: TRBV7-4
j_call: TRBJ1-5
cdr3_aa: ASSFPDREGNQPQH

v_call: TRBV9
j_call: TRBJ2-5
cdr3_aa: ASSEASGFQETQY

v_call: TRBV5-4
j_call: TRBJ1-1
cdr3_aa: ASSLRDRGTEAF

v_call: TRBV6-5
j_call: TRBJ1-3
cdr3_aa: ASSYSLQRRNTIY

v_call: TRBV7-2
j_call: TRBJ2-1
cdr3_aa: ASSLGTHNEQF

v_call: TRBV7-2
j_call: TRBJ2-3
cdr3_aa: ASSLGGLAAEY

v_call: TRBV2
j_call: TRBJ1-1
cdr3_aa: ASSPRTGNTEAF

v_call: TRBV5-1
j_call: TRBJ1-2
cdr3_aa: ASSRRDRGLYGYT

v_call: TRBV7-3
j_call: TRBJ2-2
cdr3_aa: ASSLTPNTGELF

v_call: TRBV20-1
j_call: TRBJ2-1
cdr3_aa: SARRYNEQF

v_call: TRBV4-3
j_call: TRBJ1-6
cdr3_aa: ASSLGVQGTYNSPLH

v_call: TRBV9
j_call: TRBJ1-3
cdr3_aa: ASSVGLAGSSHGNTIY

v_call: TRBV6-6
j_call: TRBJ2-5
cdr3_aa: AAAQMATSQETQY

v_call: TRBV9
j_call: TRBJ2-3
cdr3_aa: ASSPRTGMGIGADTQY

v_call: TRBV5-1
j_call: TRBJ2-1
cdr3_aa: ASSLGRASNEQF

v_call: TRBV27
j_call: TRBJ2-7
cdr3_aa: ASSLSYRGNEQY

v_call: TRBV5-4
j_call: TRBJ2-2
cdr3_aa: ASSGSTGELF

v_call: TRBV2
j_call: TRBJ1-1
cdr3_aa: ASQKGQGSPEAF

v_call: TRBV7-9
j_call: TRBJ1-1
cdr3_aa: ASSDRQGSNTEAF

v_call: TRBV30
j_call: TRBJ2-7
cdr3_aa: AWSGSTYEQY

v_call: TRBV7-9
j_call: TRBJ1-1
cdr3_aa: ASSLAGKTEAF

v_call: TRBV5-6
j_call: TRBJ2-7
cdr3_aa: ASSRWGVGSYEQY

v_call: TRBV5-6
j_call: TRBJ1-2
cdr3_aa: ASSLAGDAGQYYGYT

v_call: TRBV4-2
j_call: TRBJ2-5
cdr3_aa: ASSPGTSANNQETQY

v_call: TRBV20-1
j_call: TRBJ2-2
cdr3_aa: SARGGGELF

v_call: TRBV29-1
j_call: TRBJ2-7
cdr3_aa: SANRGTGESEQY

v_call: TRBV27
j_call: TRBJ1-2
cdr3_aa: ASSTGTYGYT

v_call: TRBV9
j_call: TRBJ2-1
cdr3_aa: ASSADRGTYNEQF

v_call: TRBV12-3/TRBV12-4
j_call: TRBJ1-2
cdr3_aa: ASSPRGVYGYT